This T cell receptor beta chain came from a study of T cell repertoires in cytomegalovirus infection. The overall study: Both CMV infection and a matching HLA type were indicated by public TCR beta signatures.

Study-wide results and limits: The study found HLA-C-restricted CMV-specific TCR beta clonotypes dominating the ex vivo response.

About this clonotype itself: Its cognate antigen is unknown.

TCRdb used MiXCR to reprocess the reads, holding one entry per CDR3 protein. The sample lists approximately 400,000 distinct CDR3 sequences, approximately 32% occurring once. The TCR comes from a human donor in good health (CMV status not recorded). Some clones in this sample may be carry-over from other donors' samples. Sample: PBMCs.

The CDR3 is CASSENAQGGTHLNAGELFF. The DNA for the CDR3 is TGTGCCAGCAGTGAAAATGCCCAGGGGGGAACCCACTTAAACGCCGGGGAGCTGTTTTTT. The chain couples TRBV6-1 to TRBJ2-2; tentative D call: TRBD1 (7 bases). This CDR3 is built from 20 residues. V gave up 2 bases and J gave up 6 bases, with 28 bases separating them. Germline CDR1 is MNHNS and CDR2 is SASEGT.